These 30 T cell receptor beta chains were sequenced from one sample in a study of Graves' ophthalmopathy and Graves' hyperthyroidism. Amplified material comprised TCR beta CDR3 regions derived from RNA transcripts. HTBI primers were used in a first-round RT-PCR, which preceded a second-round multiplex PCR. TCRdb ran MiXCR on the multiplex PCR reads and lists one entry per CDR3 protein. The data show 200,000 to 250,000 distinct CDR3 sequences, around 45% seen once. The sequencing input was peripheral blood. The receptors come from an adult man with Graves' ophthalmopathy.

The chain employs TRBV7-9 and TRBJ2-2; no firm D call. Trimming removed 1 base from V and 4 bases from J, with 7 bases in between. Germline lookup yields CDR1 SEHNR and CDR2 FQNEAQ (reference sequence). CDR3 size: 14 residues. CDR3: CASSLGGSTGELFF. As DNA, the CDR3 is TGTGCCAGCAGCTTAGGGGGTTCCACCGGGGAGCTGTTTTTT.

The genes are TRBV10-3 and TRBJ1-1, with D possibly TRBD1 on 6 matching bases. V shed 2 bases and J shed 11 bases, with 12 bases lying between them. This CDR3 contains 12 residues. Germline assignment: CDR1 ENHRY and CDR2 SYGVKD. CDR3 region: CAISEPTGYAFF. CDR3 sequence (DNA): TGTGCCATCAGTGAGCCTACAGGGTATGCTTTCTTT.

This chain connects TRBV10-3 to TRBJ1-2; a weak D match, TRBD1 (6 bases). The CDR3 is 15 amino acids. Looked up from germline, CDR1 is ENHRY and CDR2 is SYGVKD. Trimming took off 2 bases at V and 4 bases at J, with 14 bases between the two ends. CDR3 DNA: TGTGCCATCAGTGAGGGGGACACCGGAGGCTATGGCTACACCTTC. As protein: CAISEGDTGGYGYTF.

This clonotype was seen only a few times. The rearrangement links TRBV19 to TRBJ1-3, with D possibly TRBD1 on 5 matching bases. The V and J ends lost 3 bases and 0 bases respectively, with 12 bases between them. The CDR3 has 16 residues. From germline, CDR1 is LNHDA and CDR2 SQIVND (reference sequence). As DNA, the CDR3 is TGTGCCAGTAGTATCCCGACAGCCGCCTCTGGAAACACCATATATTTT. As protein: CASSIPTAASGNTIYF. The full variable domain, with the rest looked up from reference TRBV19 and TRBJ1-3, is DGGITQSPKYLFRKEGQNVTLSCEQNLNHDAMYWYRQDPGQGLRLIYYSQIVNDFQKGDIAEGYSVSREKKESFPLTVTSAQKNPTAFYLCASSIPTAASGNTIYFGEGSWLTVV.

This clonotype has at least ten counts. The V gene is TRBV29-1, the J gene TRBJ2-7, with a possible D match to TRBD1 (5 bases). This CDR3 has 12 amino acids. V was trimmed by 5 bases and J by 4 bases, leaving 12 bases between them. The V gene's germline CDR1 is SQVTM and CDR2 ANQGSEA. This CDR3 is CSVQIQEYEQYF. The CDR3 DNA follows: TGCAGCGTTCAGATACAGGAGTACGAGCAGTACTTC.

CDR3 loop: CASSQGRGYYEQYF. The DNA of the CDR3 is TGTGCCAGCAGCCAAGGTCGAGGTTACTACGAGCAGTACTTC. The chain is built from TRBV3-1 and TRBJ2-7, with D uncertain. Trimming took 1 base from V and 3 from J, leaving 10 bases between them. Looked up from germline, CDR1 is LGHDT and CDR2 is YNNKEL (reference sequence). This CDR3 has 14 residues.

The CDR3 sequence: CASSEPTGELFF. CDR3 nucleotides: TGTGCCAGCAGTGAACCAACCGGGGAGCTGTTTTTT. This rearrangement joins TRBV25-1 to TRBJ2-2, with D uncertain. Germline assignment: CDR1 MGHDK and CDR2 SYGVNS. Trimming shortened V by 2 bases and J by 5 bases, and 3 bases separated the two germline ends. The CDR3 covers 12 residues.

J is TRBJ1-6 and V is TRBV9, with D possibly matching TRBD1 (6 bases). Trimming pared 6 bases from V and 0 bases from J, leaving 13 bases between. The V gene's germline CDR1 is SGDLS and CDR2 YYNGEE. The CDR3 extends over 16 amino acids. The CDR3 reads CASNGQSSSYNSPLHF. CDR3 in DNA: TGTGCCAGCAACGGACAGTCGAGCTCCTATAATTCACCCCTCCACTTT.

V is TRBV6-5 and J is TRBJ1-3; no definite D call. CDR1 and CDR2 (germline): MNHEY, SVGAGI. V lost 5 bases and J lost 8, with 10 bases in between. The CDR3 sequence is 12 residues long. Here the CDR3 reads CASSEAGDTIYF. The CDR3 DNA follows: TGTGCCAGCAGTGAAGCGGGAGACACCATATATTTT.

V gene TRBV12-3 or TRBV12-4 combines with J gene TRBJ2-5, with D perhaps TRBD1 or TRBD2 (6 bases each). V was cut by 0 bases and J by 5 bases, with 13 bases left in between. The CDR3 runs 15 residues. CDR3 in amino acids: CASSLATGADETQYF. The CDR3 nucleotides read TGTGCCAGCAGTTTAGCGACGGGGGCGGATGAGACCCAGTACTTC.

This rearrangement joins TRBV20-1 to TRBJ2-3; the match to TRBD2 covers 7 bases. This CDR3 contains 13 residues. Unmatched junction bases numbered 6, after V lost 5 bases and J lost 4 bases. CDR1 is DFQATT, CDR2 SNEGSKA, per germline (reference sequence). The CDR3 loop is CSAGGRGADTQYF. The CDR3 bases are TGCAGTGCTGGAGGGAGGGGTGCAGATACGCAGTATTTT.

The V and J genes are TRBV7-6 and TRBJ2-7; D might be TRBD2 (7 bases). Germline assignment: CDR1 SGHVS and CDR2 FNYEAQ. The CDR3 loop spans 14 amino acids. The V end lost 5 bases, the J end lost 9 bases, and 20 bases lay between the germline ends. The CDR3 loop is CASSTLGGANGQYF. The CDR3 DNA reads as TGTGCCAGCAGCACCCTTGGGGGGGCCAACGGGCAGTACTTC.

This clonotype was found once. CDR3 coding DNA: TGCAGTGCTAGTTCGGAGGGGGGGACCTACGAGCAGTACTTC. Its protein product is CSASSEGGTYEQYF. The V and J genes are TRBV20-1 and TRBJ2-7, with D possibly matching TRBD2 (7 bases). Germline CDR1 DFQATT, CDR2 SNEGSKA (reference sequence). The V gene lost 3 bases and the J gene lost 2 bases, with 14 bases spanning the gap. CDR3 length: 14 residues.

This clonotype came up many times. J is TRBJ2-2 and V is TRBV7-3, with 9 bases fitting TRBD1. Germline loops: CDR1 SGHTA, CDR2 FQGTGA. The CDR3 covers 16 residues. The trim removed 4 bases at V and 5 bases at J, leaving 8 bases unmatched. The CDR3 protein is CASSSGTGKATGELFF. For the CDR3, the DNA is TGTGCCAGCAGCTCCGGGACAGGGAAGGCTACCGGGGAGCTGTTTTTT.

This chain connects TRBV19 to TRBJ1-5, with 10 bases matching TRBD1. Germline V gives CDR1 LNHDA, CDR2 SQIVND (reference sequence). The CDR3 runs 17 residues. V lost 5 bases and J lost 0; bases outside the gene matches: 7. DNA for the CDR3: TGTGCCAGTAGTCAGGACAGGGGGGACTATAGCAATCAGCCCCAGCATTTT. This gives the protein CASSQDRGDYSNQPQHF.

This chain joins TRBV20-1 and TRBJ1-2; 8 bases map to TRBD1. Germline CDR1 DFQATT, CDR2 SNEGSKA (reference sequence). V lost 0 bases and J lost 0; bases outside the gene matches: 6. This CDR3 comprises 16 residues. The CDR3 spells CSARDFGQGSNYGYTF. CDR3 bases: TGCAGTGCTAGAGATTTCGGACAGGGTTCTAACTATGGCTACACCTTC.

The chain employs TRBV7-9 and TRBJ1-4; possible D gene TRBD1, 5 bases. The germline V gene encodes CDR1 SEHNR and CDR2 FQNEAQ (reference sequence). This CDR3 has 14 residues. With 3 bases removed from V and 4 bases from J, the gap between germline ends came to 9 bases. CDR3 DNA: TGTGCCAGCAGCTTCGACAGCCGTAATGAAAAACTGTTTTTT. Protein product: CASSFDSRNEKLFF.

The chain couples TRBV4-2 to TRBJ2-2; 9 bases are a match to TRBD2. The CDR3 is 16 amino acids. V trimming: 6 bases; J trimming: 0 bases; junction bases outside the gene matches: 5. Germline values: CDR1 LGHNA, CDR2 YNFKEQ. CDR3 loop: CASSPLAGPNTGELFF. DNA of the CDR3: TGTGCCAGCAGTCCTCTAGCGGGGCCGAACACCGGGGAGCTGTTTTTT.

The chain's CDR3 is CAWSTGYQPQHF. The CDR3 DNA is TGTGCCTGGAGCACAGGGTATCAGCCCCAGCATTTT. This chain uses TRBV30 with TRBJ1-5, with D perhaps matching TRBD1 (6 bases). The CDR3 is made up of 12 amino acids. The germline gives CDR1 GTSNPN, CDR2 SVGIG (reference sequence). V shed 3 bases and J shed 5 bases, with 8 bases lying between them.

This clonotype was observed a handful of times. The chain combines TRBV7-9 with TRBJ1-6; D gene ambiguous. V was cut by 2 bases and J by 0 bases, with 8 bases left in between. The CDR3 totals 16 residues. Germline CDR1 is SEHNR and CDR2 is FQNEAQ (reference sequence). The CDR3 loop is CASSLRGSSYNSPLHF. The DNA of the CDR3 is TGTGCCAGCAGCTTACGGGGAAGCTCCTATAATTCACCCCTCCACTTT.

This clonotype has just a few counts. This sequence joins TRBV2 and TRBJ1-6; D is uncertain. Germline V gene data show CDR1 as SNHLY and CDR2 as FYNNEI. CDR3 size: 16 residues. The V end lost 5 bases, the J end lost 7 bases, and 18 bases lay between the germline ends. The CDR3 spells CASSKSGSQGNSPLHF. The CDR3 nucleotides are TGTGCCAGCAGTAAATCCGGGAGCCAAGGGAATTCACCCCTCCACTTT.

There are a few counts of this clonotype. The chain links TRBV7-2 to TRBJ2-5; 9 bases align to TRBD2. CDR1 is SGHTA, CDR2 FQGNSA, per germline. Losses at the gene ends were 1 base for V and 4 bases for J; bases not matched to a gene: 10. The CDR3 has 17 amino acids. The CDR3 nucleotides read TGTGCCAGCAGCTTAGATGGCGGGGGGGCCCCGGCAGAGACCCAGTACTTC. Translating it yields CASSLDGGGAPAETQYF. The full variable domain, with the rest looked up from reference TRBV7-2 and TRBJ2-5, is GAGVSQSPSNKVTEKGKDVELRCDPISGHTALYWYRQSLGQGLEFLIYFQGNSAPDKSGLPSDRFSAERTGGSVSTLTIQRTQQEDSAVYLCASSLDGGGAPAETQYFGPGTRLLVL.

The genes are TRBV6-5 and TRBJ1-6; 7 positions agree with TRBD1. The V segment lost 7 bases and the J segment 4 bases; nucleotides outside the gene matches: 4. CDR3 length: 14 residues. Germline V lookup: CDR1 MNHEY, CDR2 SVGAGI. DNA for the CDR3: TGTGCCAGCAACAGACAGGGATATAATTCACCCCTCCACTTT. The encoded protein is CASNRQGYNSPLHF.

This clonotype was recorded only once. V usage is TRBV9 and J usage is TRBJ1-5; D is unresolved. V was clipped by 4 bases and J by 0 bases, with 8 bases between them. The CDR3 consists of 14 residues. Germline CDR1 and CDR2: SGDLS and YYNGEE. The CDR3 DNA is TGTGCCAGCAGCCCGACACTTAGCAATCAGCCCCAGCATTTT. It yields the protein CASSPTLSNQPQHF. Drawing the rest from reference TRBV9 and TRBJ1-5, the complete variable domain is DSGVTQTPKHLITATGQRVTLRCSPRSGDLSVYWYQQSLDQGLQFLIQYYNGEERAKGNILERFSAQQFPDLHSELNLSSLELGDSALYFCASSPTLSNQPQHFGDGTRLSIL.

This sequence joins TRBV19 and TRBJ1-1; D gene ambiguous. V lost 8 bases and J lost 0, with 16 bases in between. This CDR3 contains 15 residues. The germline V gene encodes CDR1 LNHDA and CDR2 SQIVND (reference sequence). CDR3 nucleotide sequence: TGTGCCAGTCGGGCGTACAATGAGATGAACACTGAAGCTTTCTTT. It specifies CASRAYNEMNTEAFF.

In its sample, this clonotype was seen many times. This chain connects TRBV20-1 to TRBJ1-2; TRBD1 is a possible D gene (5 bases). The germline gives CDR1 DFQATT, CDR2 SNEGSKA (reference sequence). V lost 0 bases, J lost 8 bases, and 16 bases lay in between. The CDR3 sequence is 14 residues long. CDR3: CSARDRAGLGGYTF. In nucleotides, the CDR3 is TGCAGTGCTAGAGACAGGGCCGGTTTAGGGGGCTACACCTTC.

In this sample, this clonotype turned up many times. V usage is TRBV2 and J usage is TRBJ1-4; 9 nucleotides align to TRBD1. Germline CDR1 and CDR2: SNHLY and FYNNEI. Trimming removed 8 bases from V and 8 bases from J; junction bases left unmatched: 3. This CDR3 has 12 residues. CDR3 nucleotide sequence: TGTGCCAGCCGGGGACAGGGAGAAAAACTGTTTTTT. Translation gives CASRGQGEKLFF.

The chain combines TRBV6-5 with TRBJ2-7, with 10 bases matching TRBD2. CDR3 length equals 15 residues. Germline CDR1 is MNHEY and CDR2 is SVGAGI. The J segment lost 2 bases and the V segment lost 0 bases, leaving 1 base of the junction unmatched. CDR3 sequence reads: CASSYSSGRPYEQYF. The CDR3, as DNA: TGTGCCAGCAGTTACTCTAGCGGGAGGCCCTACGAGCAGTACTTC.

The rearrangement uses TRBV2 and TRBJ2-2, with 8 nucleotides matching TRBD1. Germline V CDR1 and CDR2: SNHLY, FYNNEI. The J segment lost 0 bases and the V segment lost 9 bases, leaving 3 bases of the junction unmatched. The CDR3 runs to 14 residues. The CDR3 spells CARAGGSNTGELFF. CDR3 bases: TGTGCCAGGGCAGGGGGCTCGAACACCGGGGAGCTGTTTTTT.

Comment on this clonotype: The junction and the germline gene differ at one end; a read error may be behind it. The chain carries TRBV10-1 and TRBJ2-7; 7 positions match TRBD1. CDR3 length equals 13 residues. Germline V gene lookup returns CDR1 WNHNN and CDR2 SYGVQD (reference sequence). The CDR3 DNA follows: TGTGCCATCAGGCCCACAGGGGTTGTCGAGCAGTACTTC. It codes for CAIRPTGVVEQYF.